One sample yielded the 26 T cell receptor beta chains listed below, sequenced in a study of shared clonotypes between healthy human individuals. Sequencing used immunoSEQ multiplex PCR; TCRdb keeps in-frame clones, though not all of them. The data show around 720,000 clones, 73% seen once. What was sequenced was memory CD4+ T cells sorted from blood. Subset defined: CD45RA-negative fraction. The source of these receptors is a woman aged 30 to 39 in good health.

The rearrangement links TRBV14 to TRBJ1-2, with 8 bases lining up with TRBD1. The V gene end was trimmed by 3 bases and the J gene end by 2 bases; junction bases not matched to a gene: 5. The CDR3 runs 15 residues. CDR1 is SGHDN and CDR2 is FVKESK in the germline V gene. The CDR3, as DNA: TGTGCCAGCAGCCAGGCCGGGACAGGAAACTATGGCTACACCTTC. This gives the protein CASSQAGTGNYGYTF.

The chain joins TRBV5-6 to TRBJ2-3; the D is unclear. V lost 0 bases and J 0 bases, leaving 5 bases between the germline ends. The germline gives CDR1 SGHDT, CDR2 YYEEEE. The CDR3 contains 14 residues. The CDR3 DNA sequence: TGTGCCAGCAGCTTGGGTGGAAGCACAGATACGCAGTATTTT. Translation: CASSLGGSTDTQYF.

This clone was seen only once. This sequence joins TRBV27 and TRBJ2-5, with D perhaps TRBD2 (6 bases). Trimming shortened V by 6 bases and J by 7 bases, and 15 bases separated the two germline ends. The CDR3 is 13 amino acids. Looked up from germline, CDR1 is MNHEY and CDR2 is SMNVEV (reference sequence). The DNA of the CDR3 is TGTGCCAGCAGCAACTTAGCGGCTCGGACCCAGTACTTC. It is translated as CASSNLAARTQYF.

The chain carries TRBV6-1 and TRBJ2-2; D not resolved. Trimming stripped 2 bases from V and 0 bases from J, with 7 bases between. The germline CDR1 and CDR2 sequences are MNHNS and SASEGT. This CDR3 has 15 residues. The CDR3 here is CASSEWSSNTGELFF. As DNA, the CDR3 is TGTGCCAGCAGTGAATGGAGCTCGAACACCGGGGAGCTGTTTTTT.

About this clone itself: Other DNA sequences of this sample code for an identical CDR3. V gene TRBV6-5 combines with J gene TRBJ2-1; no definite D call. The CDR3 totals 16 residues. Deletions cut 0 bases from V and 0 bases from J, with 9 bases between. CDR1 is MNHEY and CDR2 is SVGAGI in the germline V gene. CDR3 protein: CASSYSLADSYNEQFF. The CDR3 region has the DNA TGTGCCAGCAGTTACTCGTTAGCTGACTCCTACAATGAGCAGTTCTTC.

The chain couples TRBV7-2 to TRBJ2-5; possible D gene TRBD2, 5 bases. The last part of the DNA fits TRBJ2-7 better; the J call may be wrong. The germline CDR1 and CDR2 sequences are SGHTA and FQGNSA. The CDR3 loop spans 14 amino acids. DNA of the CDR3: TGTGCCAGCAGAAAAGCCGGGGTGCAATACGAGCAGTACTTC. It yields the protein CASRKAGVQYEQYF.

V gene TRBV30 combines with J gene TRBJ2-2; D is perhaps TRBD1 (6 bases). The length of the CDR3 is 13 residues. Germline CDR1 is GTSNPN and CDR2 is SVGIG (reference sequence). The germline V and J ends were trimmed by 5 bases and 7 bases, with 14 bases remaining between them. CDR3 in amino acids: CAWSKTGIGELFF. CDR3 bases: TGTGCCTGGTCAAAAACAGGGATCGGGGAGCTGTTTTTT.

The chain couples TRBV27 to TRBJ2-3, with D perhaps given as TRBD1 or TRBD2 (5 bases each). Germline CDR1 MNHEY, CDR2 SMNVEV (reference sequence). The V gene lost 1 base and the J gene lost 8 bases, with 16 bases spanning the gap. CDR3 length: 15 amino acids. CDR3 protein: CASSLWDRSPGTQYF. The CDR3 DNA sequence: TGTGCCAGCAGTTTATGGGACCGGAGCCCCGGTACGCAGTATTTT.

On this clone: Being one base from a much bigger clone, this may be a read error. The genes are TRBV2 and TRBJ1-1, with TRBD1 matching over 7 bases. This CDR3 contains 13 residues. Germline V lookup: CDR1 SNHLY, CDR2 FYNNEI. J gave up 0 bases and V 7 bases, and 2 bases lay outside the gene matches. In DNA form, the CDR3 reads TGTGCCAGCACGACAGGGATGAACACTGAAGCTTTCTTT. Translated, it gives CASTTGMNTEAFF.

This clone was seen a few times. This chain joins TRBV7-9 and TRBJ1-2; TRBD1 might be the D (5 bases). This CDR3 has 15 amino acids. The germline gives CDR1 SEHNR, CDR2 FQNEAQ (reference sequence). Trimming took 5 bases from V and 0 from J, leaving 13 bases between them. CDR3: CASSHVLGANYGYTF. In DNA, the CDR3 is TGTGCCAGCAGCCATGTACTGGGGGCTAACTATGGCTACACCTTC.

This clone was seen a few times. V and J are TRBV2 and TRBJ1-5; TRBD1 aligns across 7 bases. The CDR3 has 18 residues. J lost 2 bases, V lost 5 bases, and 15 bases had no gene match. Per germline, CDR1 SNHLY and CDR2 FYNNEI. The CDR3: CASSPIFTGATGNQPQHF. CDR3 nucleotide sequence: TGTGCCAGCAGTCCGATTTTCACAGGGGCTACGGGCAATCAGCCCCAGCATTTT.

The V call is TRBV15, the J call TRBJ2-5, with unresolved D. Germline V gene lookup returns CDR1 LNHNV and CDR2 YYDKDF (reference sequence). The CDR3 covers 14 residues. V lost 0 bases and J 5 bases, leaving 10 bases between the germline ends. Here the CDR3 DNA reads TGTGCCACCAGCAGAGATTTAGGGATGGAGACCCAGTACTTC. Translated: CATSRDLGMETQYF.

The genes are TRBV5-4 and TRBJ1-2; D is possibly TRBD1 (5 bases). Trimming left V 0 bases short and J 0 bases short, with 18 bases between. Looked up from germline, CDR1 is SGHNT and CDR2 is YYREEE (reference sequence). The CDR3 totals 18 residues. Here the CDR3 reads CASSLDGRTTSSNYGYTF. Written as DNA, the CDR3 is TGTGCCAGCAGCTTGGATGGACGGACAACCTCGTCTAACTATGGCTACACCTTC.

This rearrangement joins TRBV6-5 to TRBJ1-3, with D possibly matching TRBD1 (6 bases). Trimming shortened V by 0 bases and J by 2 bases, and 11 bases separated the two germline ends. Germline V lookup: CDR1 MNHEY, CDR2 SVGAGI. The CDR3 is 16 residues long. The chain's CDR3 is CASSYSGQGTGNTIYF. For the CDR3, the DNA is TGTGCCAGCAGTTACTCCGGCCAGGGGACTGGAAACACCATATATTTT.

The rearrangement joins TRBV10-3 to TRBJ2-3, with TRBD2 identical over 16 bases. The CDR3 runs 15 residues. V shed 6 bases and J 6 bases; nucleotides not matched to a gene: 3. Germline CDR1 is ENHRY and CDR2 is SYGVKD. In DNA form, the CDR3 reads TGTGCCATCAGGGGGACTAGCGGGAGGGCTGATACGCAGTATTTT. Translation gives CAIRGTSGRADTQYF.

This chain links TRBV13 with TRBJ2-1; 7 bases align to TRBD2. The CDR3 is 16 amino acids. Germline trimming cut 3 bases from V and 8 bases from J; bases unmatched to any gene: 13. CDR1 and CDR2 from the germline V gene are PRHDT and FYEKMQ (reference sequence). CDR3 DNA: TGTGCCAGCAGCTTTTTTGTCGACAGCGGGGCGGATGAGCAGTTCTTC. It specifies CASSFFVDSGADEQFF. The whole variable domain, filled in from reference TRBV13 and TRBJ2-1, reads AAGVIQSPRHLIKEKRETATLKCYPIPRHDTVYWYQQGPGQDPQFLISFYEKMQSDKGSIPDRFSAQQFSDYHSELNMSSLELGDSALYFCASSFFVDSGADEQFFGPGTRLTVL.

Only one count was recorded for this clone. The chain links TRBV28 to TRBJ2-4; D is perhaps TRBD1 (7 bases). CDR3 length equals 15 residues. CDR1 and CDR2 (germline): MDHEN, SYDVKM. The V end lost 6 bases, the J end lost 5 bases, and 17 bases lay between the germline ends. Here the CDR3 DNA reads TGTGCCAGCAGGGGACAGAAAACTAGCCAAAACATTCAGTACTTC. Amino acids: CASRGQKTSQNIQYF.

This rearrangement joins TRBV7-9 to TRBJ1-5, with D hard to call. The CDR3 is 13 amino acids. The germline V gene has CDR1 SEHNR and CDR2 FQNEAQ (reference sequence). The V gene lost 1 base and the J gene lost 5 bases, with 6 bases spanning the gap. DNA for the CDR3: TGTGCCAGCAGCTTAGGAAAAGATCAGCCCCAGCATTTT. It codes for CASSLGKDQPQHF.

The CDR3 DNA reads TGCGCCAGCAGTGCGGGGGGACAAGGGAAGCTCGAGCAGTACTTC. This codes for CASSAGGQGKLEQYF. J is TRBJ2-7 and V is TRBV10-1, with D possibly matching TRBD2 (7 bases). Germline CDR1 reads WNHNN; CDR2 reads SYGVQD (reference sequence). The CDR3 covers 15 residues. Trimming took off 4 bases at V and 6 bases at J, with 19 bases between the two ends.

The chain recombines TRBV2 with TRBJ2-7, with TRBD1 identical over 12 bases. Germline V lookup: CDR1 SNHLY, CDR2 FYNNEI. The CDR3 spans 15 residues. V lost 3 bases and J lost 6; bases outside the gene matches: 6. The CDR3 DNA follows: TGTGCCAGCAGTGACTGGGGACAGGGGGCAGGCGAGCAGTACTTC. Protein: CASSDWGQGAGEQYF.

This clone was counted between two and nine times. This sequence joins TRBV5-6 and TRBJ2-7; D remains unclear. The CDR3 totals 14 residues. CDR1 is SGHDT, CDR2 YYEEEE, per germline. V was trimmed by 1 base and J by 0 bases, leaving 8 bases between them. The chain's CDR3 is CASSLLQTSYEQYF. CDR3 sequence (DNA): TGTGCCAGCAGCTTGCTTCAGACCTCCTACGAGCAGTACTTC.

This clone was detected a few times. V is TRBV30 and J is TRBJ1-5, with TRBD1 matching over 7 bases. The CDR3 consists of 17 residues. Germline lookup yields CDR1 GTSNPN and CDR2 SVGIG (reference sequence). V was clipped by 0 bases and J by 0 bases; unmatched bases: 8. CDR3 region: CAWSVNWGTASNQPQHF. CDR3 nucleotides: TGTGCCTGGAGTGTAAATTGGGGGACAGCTAGCAATCAGCCCCAGCATTTT.

CDR3 loop: CASIPSSGTPHEQYF. The DNA for the CDR3 is TGTGCCAGCATCCCATCTAGCGGGACCCCCCACGAGCAGTACTTC. This chain uses TRBV28 with TRBJ2-7; 9 bases are a match to TRBD2. Germline CDR1 and CDR2: MDHEN and SYDVKM. J gave up 5 bases and V 7 bases, and 12 bases lay outside the gene matches. The CDR3 spans 15 residues.

This rearrangement joins TRBV2 to TRBJ2-1; TRBD1 agrees at 8 bases. The CDR3 is 14 residues long. The V gene's germline CDR1 is SNHLY and CDR2 FYNNEI. J gave up 1 base and V 7 bases, and 3 bases lay outside the gene matches. The chain's CDR3 is CASMRQGSYNEQFF. Written as DNA, the CDR3 is TGTGCCAGCATGAGACAGGGGTCCTACAATGAGCAGTTCTTC.

The table lists this clone with a count of one. The J gene is TRBJ2-7, the V gene TRBV5-4; tentatively, D is TRBD1 (6 bases). The CDR3 sequence is 14 residues long. Germline CDR1 SGHNT, CDR2 YYREEE (reference sequence). Trimming cost V 3 bases and J 6 bases, with 16 bases left between them. CDR3: CASSWDTGSGEQYF. The CDR3 coding sequence is TGTGCCAGCAGCTGGGATACAGGGTCCGGCGAGCAGTACTTC.

The chain uses TRBV21-1 and TRBJ2-1; whether TRBD1, the table's D call, matches the DNA was not checked. TRBV21-1 is classified as a pseudogene. The CDR3 is 15 amino acids. The CDR3 nucleotides are TGTGCCAGCAGCAACCGGGACAGGGGTTACAATGAGCAGTTCTTC. This sequence encodes CASSNRDRGYNEQFF.